The 3 T cell receptor beta chains below were found in one sample sequenced in a study of blood T cell repertoires in COVID-19. Measured with immunoSEQ multiplex PCR; TCRdb has only the in-frame clones, and not every one. The data contain about 140,000 clones, around 85% of them singletons. The sample was peripheral blood. These receptors were collected from a man aged 50 to 60 with acute or convalescent COVID-19.

The chain carries TRBV12-5 and TRBJ1-5, with a possible D match to TRBD1 (6 bases). The V gene lost 0 bases and the J gene lost 3 bases, with 12 bases spanning the gap. There are 16 residues in the CDR3. In germline, CDR1 is LGHNT, CDR2 FRNRAP. The CDR3 region is CASGLVIDRINQPQHF. The CDR3 DNA reads as TGTGCTAGTGGTTTGGTAATCGACAGGATCAATCAGCCCCAGCATTTT.

The genes are TRBV6-2 or TRBV6-3 and TRBJ1-2; D not resolved. CDR1 is MNHEY, CDR2 SVGEGT, per germline. The CDR3 runs to 15 residues. Trimming removed 0 bases from V and 3 bases from J, with 11 bases in between. Written as DNA, the CDR3 is TGTGCCAGCAGTTACTCGGTTTCCCGGGACTATGGCTACACCTTC. Translated: CASSYSVSRDYGYTF.

The chain links TRBV11-2 to TRBJ1-3; D gene unclear. The ends were cut back, 4 bases at V and 3 bases at J, with 16 bases in the middle. Per germline, CDR1 SGHAT and CDR2 FQNNGV. The CDR3 is 16 amino acids. The CDR3 nucleotides read TGTGCCAGCAGCTCCAGTCTGGTCCGCCATGGAAACACCATATATTTT. Translating gives CASSSSLVRHGNTIYF. The entire variable domain, with the rest obtained from reference TRBV11-2 and TRBJ1-3, is as follows: EAGVAQSPRYKIIEKRQSVAFWCNPISGHATLYWYQQILGQGPKLLIQFQNNGVVDDSQLPKDRFSAERLKGVDSTLKIQPAKLEDSAVYLCASSSSLVRHGNTIYFGEGSWLTVV.